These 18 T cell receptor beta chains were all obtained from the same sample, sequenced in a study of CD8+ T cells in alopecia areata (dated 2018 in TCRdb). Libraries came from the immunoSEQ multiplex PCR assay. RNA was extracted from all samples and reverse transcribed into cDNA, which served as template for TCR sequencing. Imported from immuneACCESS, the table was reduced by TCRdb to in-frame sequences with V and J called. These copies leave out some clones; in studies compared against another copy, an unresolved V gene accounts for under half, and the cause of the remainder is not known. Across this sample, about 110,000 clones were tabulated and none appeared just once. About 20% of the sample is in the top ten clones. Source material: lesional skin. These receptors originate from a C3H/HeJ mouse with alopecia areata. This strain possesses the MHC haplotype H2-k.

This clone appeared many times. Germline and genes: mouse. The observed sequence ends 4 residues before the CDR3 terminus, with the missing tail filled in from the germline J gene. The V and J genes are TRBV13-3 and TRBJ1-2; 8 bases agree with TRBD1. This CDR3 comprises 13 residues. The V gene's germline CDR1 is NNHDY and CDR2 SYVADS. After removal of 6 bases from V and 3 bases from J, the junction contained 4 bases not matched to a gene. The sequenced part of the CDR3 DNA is TGTGCCAGCAAGACAGGGGAGGACTCC. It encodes CASKTGEDS. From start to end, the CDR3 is CASKTGEDSDYTF.

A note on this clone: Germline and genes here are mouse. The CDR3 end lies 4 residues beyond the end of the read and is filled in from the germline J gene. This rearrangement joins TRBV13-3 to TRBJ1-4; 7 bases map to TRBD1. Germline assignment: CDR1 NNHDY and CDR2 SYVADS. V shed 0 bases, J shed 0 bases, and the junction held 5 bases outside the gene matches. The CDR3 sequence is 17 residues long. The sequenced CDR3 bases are TGTGCCAGCAGTGATGCGGGACAGAGAATTTCCAACGAA. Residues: CASSDAGQRISNE. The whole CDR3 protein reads CASSDAGQRISNERLFF.

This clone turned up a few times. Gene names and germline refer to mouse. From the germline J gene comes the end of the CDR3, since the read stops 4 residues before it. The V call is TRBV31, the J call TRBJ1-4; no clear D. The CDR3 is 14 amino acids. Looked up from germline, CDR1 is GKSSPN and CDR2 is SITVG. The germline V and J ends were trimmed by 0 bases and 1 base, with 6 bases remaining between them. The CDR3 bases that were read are TGTGCCTGGAGTCTAGTGGGTTCCAACGAA. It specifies CAWSLVGSNE. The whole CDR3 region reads CAWSLVGSNERLFF.

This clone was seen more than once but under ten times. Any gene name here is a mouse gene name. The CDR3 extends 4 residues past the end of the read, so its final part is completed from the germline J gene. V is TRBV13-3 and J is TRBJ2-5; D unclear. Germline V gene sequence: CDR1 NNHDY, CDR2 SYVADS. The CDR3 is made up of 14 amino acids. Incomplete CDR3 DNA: TGTGCCAGCAGTTCCAGACACGGCCGAGAC. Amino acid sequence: CASSSRHGRD. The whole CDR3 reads CASSSRHGRDTQYF.

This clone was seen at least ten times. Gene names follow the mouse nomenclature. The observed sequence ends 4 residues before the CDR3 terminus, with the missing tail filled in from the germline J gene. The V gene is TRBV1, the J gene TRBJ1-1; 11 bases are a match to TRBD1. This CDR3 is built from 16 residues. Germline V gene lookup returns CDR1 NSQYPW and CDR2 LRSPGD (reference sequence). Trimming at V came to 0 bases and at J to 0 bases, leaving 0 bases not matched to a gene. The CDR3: CTCSAEGQGANTEVFF. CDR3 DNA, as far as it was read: TGCACCTGCAGTGCAGAGGGACAGGGGGCAAACACA.

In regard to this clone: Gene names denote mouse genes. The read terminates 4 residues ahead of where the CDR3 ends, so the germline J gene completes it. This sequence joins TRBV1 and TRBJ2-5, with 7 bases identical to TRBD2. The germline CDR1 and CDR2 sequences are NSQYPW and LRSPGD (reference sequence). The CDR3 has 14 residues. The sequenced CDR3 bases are TGCACCTGCAGTGCAGAACTGGGGTTAGAC. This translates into CTCSAELGLD. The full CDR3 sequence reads CTCSAELGLDTQYF.

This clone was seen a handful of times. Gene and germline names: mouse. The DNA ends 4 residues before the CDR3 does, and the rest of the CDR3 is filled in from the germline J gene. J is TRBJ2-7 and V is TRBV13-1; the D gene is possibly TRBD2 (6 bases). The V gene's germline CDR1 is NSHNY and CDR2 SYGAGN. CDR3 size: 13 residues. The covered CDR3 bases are TGTGCCAGCAGTGGGACTGCGTTATAT. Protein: CASSGTALY. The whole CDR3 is CASSGTALYEQYF.

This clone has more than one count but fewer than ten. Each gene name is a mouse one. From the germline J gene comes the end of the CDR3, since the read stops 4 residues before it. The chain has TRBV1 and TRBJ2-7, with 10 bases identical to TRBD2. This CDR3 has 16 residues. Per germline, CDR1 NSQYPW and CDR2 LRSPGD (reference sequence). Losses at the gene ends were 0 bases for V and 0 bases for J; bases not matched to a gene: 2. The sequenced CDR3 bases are TGCACCTGCAGTGCAGAAGACTGGGGGGACTCCTAT. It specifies CTCSAEDWGDSY. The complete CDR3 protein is CTCSAEDWGDSYEQYF.

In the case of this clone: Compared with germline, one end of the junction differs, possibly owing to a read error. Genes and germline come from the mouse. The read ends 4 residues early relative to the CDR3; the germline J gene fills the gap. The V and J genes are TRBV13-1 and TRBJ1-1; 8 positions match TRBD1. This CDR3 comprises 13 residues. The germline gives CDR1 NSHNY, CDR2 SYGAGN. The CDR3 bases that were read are TGTGCCAGTAGTGACAGGGGCGGCGCA. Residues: CASSDRGGA. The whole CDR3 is CASSDRGGAEVFF.

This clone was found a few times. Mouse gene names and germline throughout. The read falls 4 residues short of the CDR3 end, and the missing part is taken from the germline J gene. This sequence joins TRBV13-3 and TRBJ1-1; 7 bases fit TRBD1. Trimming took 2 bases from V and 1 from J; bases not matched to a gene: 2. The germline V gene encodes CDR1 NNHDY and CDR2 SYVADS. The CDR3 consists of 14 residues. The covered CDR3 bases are TGTGCCAGCAGTGAGAGGGGGCTGAACACA. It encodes CASSERGLNT. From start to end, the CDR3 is CASSERGLNTEVFF.

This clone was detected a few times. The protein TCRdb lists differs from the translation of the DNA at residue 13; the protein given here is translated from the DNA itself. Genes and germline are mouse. The CDR3: CASSLAGQFSGNTLYF. The part of the CDR3 DNA that was read is TGTGCCAGCAGCTTAGCGGGACAATTTTCTGGAAATACG. The V and J genes are TRBV3 and TRBJ1-3; D is perhaps TRBD1 (6 bases). Read sequence stops 3 residues before the CDR3 end, and the germline J gene provides the missing end. Germline V gives CDR1 SNHLY, CDR2 FYNGKV (reference sequence). Trimming took 0 bases from V and 0 from J, leaving 9 bases between them. This CDR3 contains 16 residues. Complete variable domain (other parts from reference TRBV3 and TRBJ1-3): GPKVLQIPSHQIIDMGQMVTLNCDPVSNHLYFYWYKQILGQQMEFLVNFYNGKVMEKSKLFKDQFSVERPDGSYFTLKIQPTALEDSAVYFCASSLAGQFSGNTLYFGEGSRLIVV.

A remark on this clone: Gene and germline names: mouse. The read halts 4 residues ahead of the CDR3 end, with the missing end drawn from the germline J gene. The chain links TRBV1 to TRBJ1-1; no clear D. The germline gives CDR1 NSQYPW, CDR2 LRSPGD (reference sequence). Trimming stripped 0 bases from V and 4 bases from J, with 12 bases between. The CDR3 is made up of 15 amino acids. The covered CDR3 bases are TGCACCTGCAGTGCAGATGGCGGGTGGGGCACA. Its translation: CTCSADGGWGT. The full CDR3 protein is CTCSADGGWGTEVFF.

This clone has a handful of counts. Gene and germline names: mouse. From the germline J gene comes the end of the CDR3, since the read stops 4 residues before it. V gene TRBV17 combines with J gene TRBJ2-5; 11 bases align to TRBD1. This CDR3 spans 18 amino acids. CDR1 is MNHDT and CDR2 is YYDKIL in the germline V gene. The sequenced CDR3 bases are TGTGCTAGCAGTAGAGATCTTTGGACAGGGGGCAGAGAAGAC. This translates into CASSRDLWTGGRED. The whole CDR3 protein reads CASSRDLWTGGREDTQYF.

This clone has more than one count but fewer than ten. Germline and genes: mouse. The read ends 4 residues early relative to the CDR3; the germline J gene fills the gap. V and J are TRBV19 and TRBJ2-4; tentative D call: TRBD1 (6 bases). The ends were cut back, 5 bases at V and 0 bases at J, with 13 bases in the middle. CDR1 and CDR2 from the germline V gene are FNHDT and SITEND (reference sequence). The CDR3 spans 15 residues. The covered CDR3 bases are TGTGCCAGCAGGCCCGGGACATCTAGTCAAAAC. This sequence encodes CASRPGTSSQN. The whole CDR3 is CASRPGTSSQNTLYF. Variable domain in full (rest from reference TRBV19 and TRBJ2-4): GGIITQTPKFLIGQEGQKLTLKCQQNFNHDTMYWYRQDSGKGLRLIYYSITENDLQKGDLSEGYDASREKKSSFSLTVTSAQKNEMAVFLCASRPGTSSQNTLYFGAGTRLSVL.

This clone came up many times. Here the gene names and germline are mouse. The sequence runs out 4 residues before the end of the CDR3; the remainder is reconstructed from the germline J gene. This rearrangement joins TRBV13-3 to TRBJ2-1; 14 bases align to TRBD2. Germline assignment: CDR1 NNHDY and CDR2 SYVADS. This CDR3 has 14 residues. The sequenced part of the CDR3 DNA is TGTGCCAGCACCGGGGACTGGGGGGGCTCT. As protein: CASTGDWGGS. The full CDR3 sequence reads CASTGDWGGSEQFF.

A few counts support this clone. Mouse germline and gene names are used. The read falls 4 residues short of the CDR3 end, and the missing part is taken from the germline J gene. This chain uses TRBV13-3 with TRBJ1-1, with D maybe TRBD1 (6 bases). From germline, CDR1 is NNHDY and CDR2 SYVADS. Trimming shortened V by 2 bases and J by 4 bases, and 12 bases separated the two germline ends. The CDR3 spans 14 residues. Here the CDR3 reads CASSEGEGGTEVFF. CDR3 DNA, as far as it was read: TGTGCCAGCAGTGAAGGGGAAGGGGGCACA.

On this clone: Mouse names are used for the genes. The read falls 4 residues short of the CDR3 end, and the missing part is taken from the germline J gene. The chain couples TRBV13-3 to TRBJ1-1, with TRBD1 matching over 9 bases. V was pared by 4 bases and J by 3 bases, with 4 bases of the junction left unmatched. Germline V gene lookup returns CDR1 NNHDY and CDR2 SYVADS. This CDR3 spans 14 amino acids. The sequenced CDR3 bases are TGTGCCAGCAGTCACAGGGGGCAGGACACA. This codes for CASSHRGQDT. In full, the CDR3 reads CASSHRGQDTEVFF.

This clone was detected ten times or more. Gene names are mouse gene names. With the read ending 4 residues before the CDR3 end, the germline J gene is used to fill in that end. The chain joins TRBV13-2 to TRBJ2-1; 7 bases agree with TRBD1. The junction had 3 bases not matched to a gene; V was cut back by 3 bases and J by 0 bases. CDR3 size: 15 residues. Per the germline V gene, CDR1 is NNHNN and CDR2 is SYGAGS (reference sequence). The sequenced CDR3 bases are TGTGCCAGCGGTGGGGGACAGAATAACTATGCT. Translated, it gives CASGGGQNNYA. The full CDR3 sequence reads CASGGGQNNYAEQFF.